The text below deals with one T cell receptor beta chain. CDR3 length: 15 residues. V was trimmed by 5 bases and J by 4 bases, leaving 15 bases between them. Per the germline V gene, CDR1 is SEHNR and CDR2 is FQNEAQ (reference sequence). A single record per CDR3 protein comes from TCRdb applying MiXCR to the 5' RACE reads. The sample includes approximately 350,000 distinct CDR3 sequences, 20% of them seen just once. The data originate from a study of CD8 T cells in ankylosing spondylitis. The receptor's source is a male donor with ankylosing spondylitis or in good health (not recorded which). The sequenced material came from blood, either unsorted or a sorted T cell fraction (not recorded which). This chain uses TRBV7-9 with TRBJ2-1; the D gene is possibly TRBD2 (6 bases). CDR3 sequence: CASSEAGGKYNEQFF. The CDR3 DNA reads TGTGCCAGCAGCGAAGCTGGCGGGAAATACAATGAGCAGTTCTTC.